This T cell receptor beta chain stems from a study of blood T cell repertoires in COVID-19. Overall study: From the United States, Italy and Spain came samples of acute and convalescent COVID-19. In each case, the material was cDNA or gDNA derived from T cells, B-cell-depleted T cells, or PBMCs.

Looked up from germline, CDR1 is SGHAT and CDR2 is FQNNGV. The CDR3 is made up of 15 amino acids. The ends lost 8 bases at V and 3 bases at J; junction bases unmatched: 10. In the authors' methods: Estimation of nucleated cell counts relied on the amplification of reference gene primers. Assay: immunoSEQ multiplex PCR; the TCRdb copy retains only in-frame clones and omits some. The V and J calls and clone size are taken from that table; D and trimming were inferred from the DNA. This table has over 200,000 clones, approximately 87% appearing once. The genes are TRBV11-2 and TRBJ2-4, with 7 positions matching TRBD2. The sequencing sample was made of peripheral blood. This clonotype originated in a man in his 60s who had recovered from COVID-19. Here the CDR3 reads CASGGGKGNKNIQYF. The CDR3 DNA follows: TGTGCCAGCGGGGGGGGAAAAGGGAACAAAAACATTCAGTACTTC.